The clone carrying this T cell receptor (beta chain) was seen at least ten times. The antigen remains unidentified. This record comes from a study of CD8 T cells in ankylosing spondylitis. Study-level results: Disease-associated clones were reportedly significantly overrepresented in matched ankylosing spondylitis synovial fluid. A TCR beta motif made of fewer than 10 highly homologous variants seemed typical of ankylosing spondylitis blood.

With molecular barcodes, quantitative 5'-RACE was used to make the TCR beta libraries. TCRdb independently ran MiXCR on the 5' RACE reads; one entry per CDR3 protein. The sample yields around 770,000 distinct CDR3 sequences, 10% to 15% seen once. This clonotype was sampled from a male donor with ankylosing spondylitis. Sequencing was done on a sample of blood, either unsorted or a sorted T cell fraction (not recorded which).

The CDR3 nucleotides read TGCGCCAGCAGCCCTTTGGGACTAGCGGTCACAGATACGCAGTATTTT. It specifies CASSPLGLAVTDTQYF. The chain combines TRBV5-1 with TRBJ2-3; 11 nucleotides line up with TRBD2. Germline CDR1 is SGHRS and CDR2 is YFSETQ. The CDR3 covers 16 residues. V gave up 4 bases and J gave up 2 bases; unmatched junction bases: 6.